Below, 16 T cell receptor beta chains from the same sample are listed, as sequenced in a study of radiotherapy plus CTLA-4 blockade in lung cancer (dated 2018 in TCRdb). Library construction relied on the immunoSEQ multiplex PCR assay. TCRdb took over this immuneACCESS table, retaining in-frame rearrangements with V and J assigned. Such tables are incomplete; in checked studies, under half of the missing clones stem from an unresolved V gene, and the remainder is unexplained. This sample comprises about 68,000 clones, around 80% of them detected only once. 8% to 10% of the sample is in the top ten clones. Specimen: peripheral blood, collected from a patient treated with radiotherapy plus ipilimumab. The receptors shown here come from a human donor with non-small cell lung cancer who had a complete response to radiotherapy plus ipilimumab.

The V gene is TRBV27, the J gene TRBJ2-7; TRBD2 matches at 10 bases. Germline loops: CDR1 MNHEY, CDR2 SMNVEV (reference sequence). Trimming at V came to 0 bases and at J to 3 bases, leaving 5 bases not matched to a gene. CDR3 length equals 16 residues. CDR3 sequence reads: CASSLSASGSGYEQYV. The CDR3 bases are TGTGCCAGCAGTTTATCAGCTAGCGGGAGTGGCTACGAGCAGTACGTC.

This CDR3 is CASSYTEAFF. The CDR3 DNA reads as TGTGCCAGCAGCTACACTGAAGCTTTCTTT. J is TRBJ1-1 and V is TRBV5-8; D is unresolved. V was trimmed by 3 bases and J by 3 bases, leaving 0 bases between them. The CDR3 consists of 10 residues. The germline CDR1 and CDR2 sequences are SGHTS and YDEGEE. The variable domain in full, with the rest retrieved from reference TRBV5-8 and TRBJ1-1, is EAGVTQSPTHLIKTRGQQATLRCSPISGHTSVYWYQQALGLGLQFLLWYDEGEERNRGNFPPRFSGRQFPNYSSELNVNALELEDSALYLCASSYTEAFFGQGTRLTVV.

This rearrangement joins TRBV5-1 to TRBJ1-5; D is perhaps TRBD1 (5 bases). V lost 3 bases and J 0 bases, leaving 13 bases between the germline ends. Germline V gene data show CDR1 as SGHRS and CDR2 as YFSETQ. This CDR3 region has 16 residues. DNA for the CDR3: TGCGCCAGCAGCTGGGGACTCCTGAGTAGCAATCAGCCCCAGCATTTT. Protein: CASSWGLLSSNQPQHF. Full variable domain (rest looked up from reference TRBV5-1 and TRBJ1-5): KAGVTQTPRYLIKTRGQQVTLSCSPISGHRSVSWYQQTPGQGLQFLFEYFSETQRNKGNFPGRFSGRQFSNSRSEMNVSTLELGDSALYLCASSWGLLSSNQPQHFGDGTRLSIL.

Comment on this clone: This sample also contains other DNA sequences that code for the same CDR3. This chain joins TRBV2 and TRBJ2-1; D gene unclear. Trimming stripped 2 bases from V and 6 bases from J, with 11 bases between. This CDR3 is built from 14 residues. Germline V gene data show CDR1 as SNHLY and CDR2 as FYNNEI. CDR3 in amino acids: CASSETRSLNEQFF. For the CDR3, the DNA is TGTGCCAGCAGTGAAACCAGGTCCCTCAATGAGCAGTTCTTC.

The rearrangement uses TRBV18 and TRBJ1-4, with D possibly being TRBD1 (5 bases). The V gene's germline CDR1 is KGHSH and CDR2 LQKENI. The CDR3 is 15 amino acids. The V and J ends lost 6 bases and 8 bases respectively, with 19 bases between them. The CDR3 spells CASSPSPREREKLFF. DNA of the CDR3: TGTGCCAGCTCCCCCTCCCCCAGGGAGAGGGAAAAACTGTTTTTT.

The V and J genes are TRBV19 and TRBJ1-2; the D is unclear. The CDR3 extends over 14 amino acids. With 5 bases removed from V and 5 bases from J, the gap between germline ends came to 15 bases. CDR1 is LNHDA and CDR2 is SQIVND in the germline V gene (reference sequence). The CDR3 loop is CASSLDVAAYGYTF. The CDR3 DNA is TGTGCCAGTAGTCTGGACGTTGCGGCTTATGGCTACACCTTC. Full variable domain (outside the CDR3, taken from reference TRBV19 and TRBJ1-2): DGGITQSPKYLFRKEGQNVTLSCEQNLNHDAMYWYRQDPGQGLRLIYYSQIVNDFQKGDIAEGYSVSREKKESFPLTVTSAQKNPTAFYLCASSLDVAAYGYTFGSGTRLTVV.

This rearrangement joins TRBV19 to TRBJ1-5; 9 bases map to TRBD1. CDR3 size: 19 residues. In germline, CDR1 is LNHDA, CDR2 SQIVND (reference sequence). J lost 0 bases, V lost 6 bases, and 15 bases had no gene match. The CDR3 coding sequence is TGTGCCAGTAGCCTTCGTTACAGGGGGCGTGGTGGTAGCAATCAGCCCCAGCATTTT. Translating gives CASSLRYRGRGGSNQPQHF.

This clone was detected only a few times. V and J are TRBV18 and TRBJ1-4, with D perhaps TRBD1 (5 bases). In germline, CDR1 is KGHSH, CDR2 LQKENI. V was trimmed by 2 bases and J by 5 bases, leaving 9 bases between them. The CDR3 runs to 14 residues. This CDR3 reads CASSPSGGNEKLFF. CDR3 sequence (DNA): TGTGCCAGCTCACCATCGGGGGGGAATGAAAAACTGTTTTTT.

This chain uses TRBV14 with TRBJ1-4; a weak D match, TRBD1 (6 bases). Germline CDR1 and CDR2: SGHDN and FVKESK. The CDR3 consists of 15 residues. Trimming removed 1 base from V and 7 bases from J, with 13 bases in between. The DNA for the CDR3 is TGTGCCAGCAGCCAAGCGGGGGCCGTTAGTGAAAAACTGTTTTTT. Protein product: CASSQAGAVSEKLFF.

The chain joins TRBV27 to TRBJ1-1, with D perhaps TRBD1 (5 bases). Trimming took 3 bases from V and 6 from J, leaving 11 bases between them. This CDR3 comprises 13 residues. Germline V gives CDR1 MNHEY, CDR2 SMNVEV (reference sequence). Here the CDR3 reads CASSLWGSAEAFF. The CDR3 region has the DNA TGTGCCAGCAGTTTGTGGGGGTCGGCTGAAGCTTTCTTT.

The J gene is TRBJ1-2, the V gene TRBV19, with TRBD1 as a possible D gene (5 bases). This CDR3 spans 15 amino acids. Trimming shortened V by 7 bases and J by 6 bases, and 21 bases separated the two germline ends. Germline loops: CDR1 LNHDA, CDR2 SQIVND (reference sequence). The DNA of the CDR3 is TGTGCCAGTACCCGAGCCCGACAGCTAACAAATGGCTACACCTTC. This gives the protein CASTRARQLTNGYTF.

This clone was found a few times. This sequence joins TRBV21-1 and TRBJ2-7; the table's D call, TRBD2, was not checked against the DNA. TRBV21-1 is designated a pseudogene. The CDR3 extends over 16 amino acids. CDR3 coding DNA: TGTGCCAGCAGCAAAGAGGCTAGCGGGAGACCCTACGAGCAGTACGTC. It translates to CASSKEASGRPYEQYV.

This clone is a singleton in its sample. The chain employs TRBV28 and TRBJ2-2; D unclear. The V gene lost 3 bases and the J gene lost 1 base, with 9 bases spanning the gap. Germline V gives CDR1 MDHEN, CDR2 SYDVKM. This CDR3 region has 15 residues. Written as DNA, the CDR3 is TGTGCCAGCAGTTTCCATTCAGTGAACACCGGGGAGCTGTTTTTT. Its protein is CASSFHSVNTGELFF.

The J gene is TRBJ1-1, the V gene TRBV18, with 9 bases identical to TRBD1. Losses at the gene ends were 3 bases for V and 4 bases for J; bases not matched to a gene: 6. The CDR3 sequence is 15 residues long. The germline CDR1 and CDR2 sequences are KGHSH and LQKENI. Here the CDR3 reads CASSPLQGARTEAFF. In DNA, the CDR3 is TGTGCCAGCTCACCCTTACAGGGGGCGCGCACTGAAGCTTTCTTT.

J is TRBJ1-2 and V is TRBV6-5; weak D call: TRBD1 (6 bases). Germline CDR1 and CDR2: MNHEY and SVGAGI. The CDR3 sequence is 13 residues long. V lost 5 bases and J lost 4, with 11 bases in between. CDR3 residues: CASSTGGAYGYTF. Here the CDR3 DNA reads TGTGCCAGCAGTACCGGGGGGGCCTATGGCTACACCTTC.

V and J are TRBV19 and TRBJ1-1, with D possibly matching TRBD1 (6 bases). CDR1 is LNHDA and CDR2 is SQIVND in the germline V gene (reference sequence). Trimming removed 9 bases at V and 1 base at J, with 15 bases between. This CDR3 contains 14 residues. CDR3 bases: TGTGCCAGCACCACGGGACACGGGAACACTGAAGCTTTCTTT. It translates to CASTTGHGNTEAFF. The full variable domain, completed using reference TRBV19 and TRBJ1-1, is DGGITQSPKYLFRKEGQNVTLSCEQNLNHDAMYWYRQDPGQGLRLIYYSQIVNDFQKGDIAEGYSVSREKKESFPLTVTSAQKNPTAFYLCASTTGHGNTEAFFGQGTRLTVV.